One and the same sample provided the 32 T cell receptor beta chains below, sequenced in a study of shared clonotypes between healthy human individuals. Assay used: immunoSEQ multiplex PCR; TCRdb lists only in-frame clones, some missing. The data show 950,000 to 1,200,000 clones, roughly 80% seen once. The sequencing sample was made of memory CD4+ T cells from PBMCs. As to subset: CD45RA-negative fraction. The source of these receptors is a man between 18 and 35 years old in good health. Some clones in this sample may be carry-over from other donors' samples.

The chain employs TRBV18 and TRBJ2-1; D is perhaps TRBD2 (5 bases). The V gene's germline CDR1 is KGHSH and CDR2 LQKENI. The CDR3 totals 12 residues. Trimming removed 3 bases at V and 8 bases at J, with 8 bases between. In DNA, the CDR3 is TGTGCCAGCTCACCGGAGGTGGATGAGCAGTTCTTC. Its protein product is CASSPEVDEQFF.

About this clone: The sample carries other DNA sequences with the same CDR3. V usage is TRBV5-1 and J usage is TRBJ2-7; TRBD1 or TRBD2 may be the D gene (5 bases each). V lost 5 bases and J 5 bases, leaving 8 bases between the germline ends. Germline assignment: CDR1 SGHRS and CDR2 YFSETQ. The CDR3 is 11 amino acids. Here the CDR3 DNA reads TGCGCCAGCAGTCTGGGGGACGAGCAGTACTTC. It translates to CASSLGDEQYF.

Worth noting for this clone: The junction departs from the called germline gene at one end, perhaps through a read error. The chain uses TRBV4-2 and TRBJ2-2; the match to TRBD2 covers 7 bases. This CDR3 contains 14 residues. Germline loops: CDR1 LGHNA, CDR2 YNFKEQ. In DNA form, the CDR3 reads TGTGCCGGCAGCCAAGGCGGGGGAGGCGGGGAGCTGTTTTTT. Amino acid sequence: CAGSQGGGGGELFF.

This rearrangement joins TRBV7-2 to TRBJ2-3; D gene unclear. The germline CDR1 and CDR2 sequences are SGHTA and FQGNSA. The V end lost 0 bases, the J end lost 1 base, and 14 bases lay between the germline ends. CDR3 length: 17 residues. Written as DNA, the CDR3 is TGTGCCAGCAGCTTAGCGCCGGCAGGTCGAGGCACAGATACGCAGTATTTT. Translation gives CASSLAPAGRGTDTQYF.

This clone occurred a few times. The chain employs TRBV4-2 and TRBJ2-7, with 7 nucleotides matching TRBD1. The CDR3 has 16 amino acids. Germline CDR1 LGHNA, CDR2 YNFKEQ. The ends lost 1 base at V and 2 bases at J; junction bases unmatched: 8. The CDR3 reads CASSQGITGTAYEQYF. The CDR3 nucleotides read TGTGCCAGCAGCCAAGGGATCACCGGGACAGCCTACGAGCAGTACTTC.

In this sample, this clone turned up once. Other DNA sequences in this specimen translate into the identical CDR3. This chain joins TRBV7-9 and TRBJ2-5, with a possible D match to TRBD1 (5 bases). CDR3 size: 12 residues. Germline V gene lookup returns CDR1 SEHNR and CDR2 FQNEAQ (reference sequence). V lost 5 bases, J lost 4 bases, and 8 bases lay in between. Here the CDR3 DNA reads TGTGCCAGCAGCCCCCAGGGAGAGACCCAGTACTTC. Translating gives CASSPQGETQYF.

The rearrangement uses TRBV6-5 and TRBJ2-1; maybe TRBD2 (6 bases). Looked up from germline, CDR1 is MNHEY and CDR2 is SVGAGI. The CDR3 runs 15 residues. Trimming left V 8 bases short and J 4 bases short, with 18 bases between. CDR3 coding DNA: TGTGCCAGCGGTCGGGGGTCAAGGTATTACAATGAGCAGTTCTTC. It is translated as CASGRGSRYYNEQFF.

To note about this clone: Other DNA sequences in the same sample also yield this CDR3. The CDR3 nucleotides read TGTGCCAGCTCCCCAGACAGGGGGAACACTGAAGCTTTCTTT. Its translation is CASSPDRGNTEAFF. The chain recombines TRBV18 with TRBJ1-1; TRBD1 matches 8 bases. The CDR3 totals 14 residues. Losses at the gene ends were 6 bases for V and 1 base for J; bases not matched to a gene: 4. CDR1 is KGHSH and CDR2 is LQKENI in the germline V gene.

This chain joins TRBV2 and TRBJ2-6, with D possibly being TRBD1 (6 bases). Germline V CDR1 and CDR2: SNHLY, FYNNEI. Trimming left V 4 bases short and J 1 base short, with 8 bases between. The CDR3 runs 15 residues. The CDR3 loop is CASSVGASGANVLTF. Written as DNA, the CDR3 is TGTGCCAGCAGTGTGGGGGCGTCTGGGGCCAACGTCCTGACTTTC. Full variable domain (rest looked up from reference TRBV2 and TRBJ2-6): EPEVTQTPSHQVTQMGQEVILRCVPISNHLYFYWYRQILGQKVEFLVSFYNNEISEKSEIFDDQFSVERPDGSNFTLKIRSTKLEDSAMYFCASSVGASGANVLTFGAGSRLTVL.

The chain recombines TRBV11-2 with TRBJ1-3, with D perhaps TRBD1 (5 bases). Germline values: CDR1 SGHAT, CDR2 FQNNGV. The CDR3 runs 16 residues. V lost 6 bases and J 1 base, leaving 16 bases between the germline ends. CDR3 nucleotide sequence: TGTGCCAGCAGATCCGTCAAGGGACCGTCTGGAAACACCATATATTTT. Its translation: CASRSVKGPSGNTIYF.

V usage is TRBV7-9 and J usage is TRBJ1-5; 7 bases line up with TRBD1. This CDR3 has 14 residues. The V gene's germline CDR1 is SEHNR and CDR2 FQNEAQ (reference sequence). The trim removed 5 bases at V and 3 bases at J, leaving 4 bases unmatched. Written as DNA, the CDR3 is TGTGCCAGCAGCCTAGGGACAGCCAATCAGCCCCAGCATTTT. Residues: CASSLGTANQPQHF.

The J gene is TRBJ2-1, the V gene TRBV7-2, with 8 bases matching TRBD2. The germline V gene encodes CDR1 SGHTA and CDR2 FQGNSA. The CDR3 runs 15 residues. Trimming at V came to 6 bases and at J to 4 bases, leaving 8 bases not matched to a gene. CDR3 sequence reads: CASRLSSGIYNEQFF. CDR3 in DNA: TGTGCCAGCAGACTTAGTAGCGGGATATACAATGAGCAGTTCTTC.

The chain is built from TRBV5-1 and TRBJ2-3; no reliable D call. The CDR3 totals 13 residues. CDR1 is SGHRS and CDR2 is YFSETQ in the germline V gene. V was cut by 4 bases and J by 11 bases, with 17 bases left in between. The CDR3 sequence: CASSSSQPSQQYF. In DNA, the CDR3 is TGCGCCAGCAGCAGCAGCCAGCCTAGTCAGCAGTATTTT. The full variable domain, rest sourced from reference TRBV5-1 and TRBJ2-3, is KAGVTQTPRYLIKTRGQQVTLSCSPISGHRSVSWYQQTPGQGLQFLFEYFSETQRNKGNFPGRFSGRQFSNSRSEMNVSTLELGDSALYLCASSSSQPSQQYFGPGTRLTVL.

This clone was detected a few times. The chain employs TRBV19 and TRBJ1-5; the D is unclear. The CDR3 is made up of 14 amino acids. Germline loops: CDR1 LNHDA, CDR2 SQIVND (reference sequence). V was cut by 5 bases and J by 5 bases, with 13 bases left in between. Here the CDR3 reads CASSSREGYQPQHF. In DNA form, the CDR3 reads TGTGCCAGTAGTTCCCGAGAGGGCTATCAGCCCCAGCATTTT.

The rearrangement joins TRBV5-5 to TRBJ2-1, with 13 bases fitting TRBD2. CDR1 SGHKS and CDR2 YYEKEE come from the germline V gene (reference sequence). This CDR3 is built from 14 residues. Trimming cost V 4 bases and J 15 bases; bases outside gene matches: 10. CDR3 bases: TGTGCCAGCAGCACCGGGACTAGCGGGATGGTGGTGTTCTTC. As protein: CASSTGTSGMVVFF.

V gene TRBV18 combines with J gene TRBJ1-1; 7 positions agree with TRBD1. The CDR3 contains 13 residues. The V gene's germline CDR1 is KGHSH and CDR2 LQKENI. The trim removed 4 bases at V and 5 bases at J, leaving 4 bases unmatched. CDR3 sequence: CASSQTGVTEAFF. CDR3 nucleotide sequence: TGTGCCAGCTCACAAACAGGGGTGACTGAAGCTTTCTTT.

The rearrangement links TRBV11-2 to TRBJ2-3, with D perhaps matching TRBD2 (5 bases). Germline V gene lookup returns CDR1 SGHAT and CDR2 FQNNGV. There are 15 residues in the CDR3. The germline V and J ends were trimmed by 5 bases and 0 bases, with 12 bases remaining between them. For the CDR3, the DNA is TGTGCCAGCAGCCGACAAGCGGCTAGCACAGATACGCAGTATTTT. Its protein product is CASSRQAASTDTQYF.

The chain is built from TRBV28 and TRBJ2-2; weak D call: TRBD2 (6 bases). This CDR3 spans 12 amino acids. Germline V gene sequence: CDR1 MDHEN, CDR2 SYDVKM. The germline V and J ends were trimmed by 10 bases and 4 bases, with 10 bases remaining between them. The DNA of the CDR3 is TGTGCCACCTCCGGGAGCACCGGGGAGCTGTTTTTT. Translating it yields CATSGSTGELFF.

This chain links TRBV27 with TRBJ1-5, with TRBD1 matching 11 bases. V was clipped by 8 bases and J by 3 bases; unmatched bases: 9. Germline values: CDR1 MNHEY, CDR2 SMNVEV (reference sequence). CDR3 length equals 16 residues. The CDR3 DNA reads TGTGCCAGCGGGAGAAGGGACAGGGGGTCCAATCAGCCCCAGCATTTT. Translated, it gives CASGRRDRGSNQPQHF.

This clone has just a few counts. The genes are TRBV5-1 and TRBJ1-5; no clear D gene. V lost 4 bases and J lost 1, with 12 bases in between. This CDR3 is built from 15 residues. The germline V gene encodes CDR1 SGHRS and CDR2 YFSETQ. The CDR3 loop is CASSPRGKSNQPQHF. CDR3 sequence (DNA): TGCGCCAGCAGCCCTCGAGGGAAAAGCAATCAGCCCCAGCATTTT.

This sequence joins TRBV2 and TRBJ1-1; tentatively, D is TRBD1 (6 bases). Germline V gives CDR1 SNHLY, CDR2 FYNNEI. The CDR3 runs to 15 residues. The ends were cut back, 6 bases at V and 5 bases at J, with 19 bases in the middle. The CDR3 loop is CASRDRDSGVTEAFF. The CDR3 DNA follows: TGTGCCAGCAGGGACAGAGACTCGGGGGTGACTGAAGCTTTCTTT.

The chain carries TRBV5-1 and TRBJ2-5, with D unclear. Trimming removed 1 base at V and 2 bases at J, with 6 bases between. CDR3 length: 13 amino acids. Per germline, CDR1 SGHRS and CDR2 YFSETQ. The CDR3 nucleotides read TGCGCCAGCAGCTTGAACGTTCAAGAGACCCAGTACTTC. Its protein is CASSLNVQETQYF.

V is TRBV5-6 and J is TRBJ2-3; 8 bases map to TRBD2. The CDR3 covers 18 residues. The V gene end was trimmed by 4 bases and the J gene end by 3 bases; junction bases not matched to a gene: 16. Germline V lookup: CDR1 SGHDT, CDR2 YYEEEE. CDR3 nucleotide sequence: TGTGCCAGCAGCCCATGGGCCCGTGGAGCGGGAGAGACAGATACGCAGTATTTT. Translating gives CASSPWARGAGETDTQYF.

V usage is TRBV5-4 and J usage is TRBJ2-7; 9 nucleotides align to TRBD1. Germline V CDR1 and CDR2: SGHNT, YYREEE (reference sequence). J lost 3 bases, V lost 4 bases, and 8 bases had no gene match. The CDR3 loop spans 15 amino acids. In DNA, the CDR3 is TGTGCCAGCAGCCAGGGACAGGGAAGGCTCTACGAGCAGTACTTC. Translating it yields CASSQGQGRLYEQYF.

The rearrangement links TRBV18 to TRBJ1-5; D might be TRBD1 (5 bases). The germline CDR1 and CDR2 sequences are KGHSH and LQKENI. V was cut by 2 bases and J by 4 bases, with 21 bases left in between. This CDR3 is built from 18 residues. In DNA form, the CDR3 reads TGTGCCAGCTCACCAGGGCAGGGAGTCCGAGGTGGGAATCAGCCCCAGCATTTT. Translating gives CASSPGQGVRGGNQPQHF. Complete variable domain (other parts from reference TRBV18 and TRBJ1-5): NAGVMQNPRHLVRRRGQEARLRCSPMKGHSHVYWYRQLPEEGLKFMVYLQKENIIDESGMPKERFSAEFPKEGPSILRIQQVVRGDSAAYFCASSPGQGVRGGNQPQHFGDGTRLSIL.

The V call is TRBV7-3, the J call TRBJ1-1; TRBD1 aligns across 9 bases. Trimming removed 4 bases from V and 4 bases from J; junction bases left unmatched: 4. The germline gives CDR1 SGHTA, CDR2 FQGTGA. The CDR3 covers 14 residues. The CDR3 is CASSSQGASTEAFF. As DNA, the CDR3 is TGTGCCAGCAGCTCACAGGGGGCGAGCACTGAAGCTTTCTTT.

The CDR3 sequence is CASSTGGLNTEAFF. The CDR3 DNA follows: TGTGCCAGCAGTACAGGGGGCCTAAACACTGAAGCTTTCTTT. The chain carries TRBV6-5 and TRBJ1-1; 9 bases align to TRBD1. Germline values: CDR1 MNHEY, CDR2 SVGAGI. J gave up 2 bases and V 5 bases, and 3 bases lay outside the gene matches. CDR3 size: 14 residues.

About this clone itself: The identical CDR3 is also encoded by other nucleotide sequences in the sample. CDR3 nucleotides: TGTGCCAGCAGTTTTTCCGGCCGGGGGACAGATACGCAGTATTTT. This sequence encodes CASSFSGRGTDTQYF. This rearrangement joins TRBV28 to TRBJ2-3, with a tentative D call TRBD2 (6 bases). The CDR3 has 15 amino acids. From germline, CDR1 is MDHEN and CDR2 SYDVKM. Trimming removed 3 bases from V and 3 bases from J, with 13 bases in between.

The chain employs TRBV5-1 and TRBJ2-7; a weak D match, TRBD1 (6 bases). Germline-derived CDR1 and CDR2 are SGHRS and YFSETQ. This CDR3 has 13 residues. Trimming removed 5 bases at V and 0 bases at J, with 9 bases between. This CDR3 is CASRAGVSYEQYF. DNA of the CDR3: TGCGCCAGCAGAGCAGGGGTCTCCTACGAGCAGTACTTC.

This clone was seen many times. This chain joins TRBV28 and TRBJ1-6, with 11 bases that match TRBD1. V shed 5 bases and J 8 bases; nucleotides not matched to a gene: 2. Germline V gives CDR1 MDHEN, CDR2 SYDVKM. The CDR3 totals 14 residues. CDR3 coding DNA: TGTGCCAGCAGTAGGACAGGGGGCCATTCACCCCTCCACTTT. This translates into CASSRTGGHSPLHF.

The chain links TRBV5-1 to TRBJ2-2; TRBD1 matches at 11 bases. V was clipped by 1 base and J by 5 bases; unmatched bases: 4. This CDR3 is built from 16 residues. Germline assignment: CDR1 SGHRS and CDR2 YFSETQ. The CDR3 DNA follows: TGCGCCAGCAGCTTGTACGGGACAGGGGGAACCGGGGAGCTGTTTTTT. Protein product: CASSLYGTGGTGELFF. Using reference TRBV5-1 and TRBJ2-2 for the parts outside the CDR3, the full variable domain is KAGVTQTPRYLIKTRGQQVTLSCSPISGHRSVSWYQQTPGQGLQFLFEYFSETQRNKGNFPGRFSGRQFSNSRSEMNVSTLELGDSALYLCASSLYGTGGTGELFFGEGSRLTVL.

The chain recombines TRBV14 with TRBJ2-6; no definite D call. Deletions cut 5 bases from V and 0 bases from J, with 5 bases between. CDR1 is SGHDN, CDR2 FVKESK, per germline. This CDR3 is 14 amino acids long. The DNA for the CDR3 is TGTGCCAGCAGCACCCTCTCTGGGGCCAACGTCCTGACTTTC. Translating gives CASSTLSGANVLTF.